These T cell receptor beta chains were read from a single sample in a study of T-cell memory formation after mild COVID-19. TCRdb fed the 5' RACE reads into MiXCR, producing one record per CDR3 protein. The table lists roughly 160,000 distinct CDR3 sequences, 10% to 15% of them singletons, with approximately 3.4% in the top ten. Sequenced input: PBMCs or a T cell subset sorted from them (not recorded which). These receptors all come from a man aged 18 to 30 who had mild COVID-19 (a few samples of this study predate the infection). Cell type and time point are not known. The CDR3 runs from the conserved cysteine through the conserved F or W. A D gene is named only where the DNA matches it firmly. A clone size is listed for some rows: how often the clone was seen (once, few, many), or a class if it is expanded.

.,few,TRBJ1-5,TRBV28,TGTGCCAGCAGTTTTCCTTCCTCGCCATGGGAGCATTTT,CASSFPSSPWEHF
.,many,TRBJ2-1,TRBV9,TGTGCCAGCAGCGCAGGGAGCTCCTACAATGAGCAGTTCTTC,CASSAGSSYNEQFF
TRBD2,few,TRBJ2-4,TRBV11-2,TGTGCCAGCAGCCGCGGGGGAGCCAAAAACATTCAGTACTTC,CASSRGGAKNIQYF
TRBD2,.,TRBJ2-3,TRBV4-3,TGCGCCAGCAGCGGTAGCGGGGGGCCTACAGATACGCAGTATTTT,CASSGSGGPTDTQYF
.,few,TRBJ2-7,TRBV28,TGTGCCAGCCTTGGGTTTACGGGCTCCTACGAGCAGTACTTC,CASLGFTGSYEQYF
TRBD1,many,TRBJ2-1,TRBV24-1,TGTGCCACCAGTGACACGACAGGGGCGAACTACAATGAGCAGTTCTTC,CATSDTTGANYNEQFF
TRBD1,few,TRBJ1-2,TRBV10-3,TGTGCCATCAGAGGAGGGACAGGCTATGGCTACACCTTC,CAIRGGTGYGYTF
TRBD2,.,TRBJ2-5,TRBV4-1,TGCGCCAGCAGCCAAGATCTAGCGGGGTCAGAGACCCAGTACTTC,CASSQDLAGSETQYF
TRBD2,few,TRBJ2-3,TRBV24-1,TGTGCCACCAGTGATACTAGCGGGGGGACAGATACGCAGTATTTT,CATSDTSGGTDTQYF
.,.,TRBJ1-5,TRBV6-6,TGTGCCAGCAGTTACTCGAAGACCGAGAGCAATCAGCCCCAGCATTTT,CASSYSKTESNQPQHF
.,.,TRBJ1-1,TRBV19,TGTGCCAGTAAGAGTTCCGGGCTGGTTTTTGGTGGCACTGAAGCTTTCTTT,CASKSSGLVFGGTEAFF
TRBD2,few,TRBJ2-7,TRBV12-3/TRBV12-4,TGTGCCAGCAGTGGGAAATTTTGGACTAGCGGGGGGGACTACGAGCAGTACTTC,CASSGKFWTSGGDYEQYF
.,few,TRBJ1-1,TRBV30,TGTGCCTGGAGTGACCAGTGGCGGCTAGCTTTCTTT,CAWSDQWRLAFF
.,few,TRBJ2-5,TRBV9,TGTGCCAGCAGCGCCGGGACACAAGAGACCCAGTACTTC,CASSAGTQETQYF
.,.,TRBJ1-2,TRBV20-1,TGCAGTGCTAGATCTCAATCGAACTATGGCTACACCTTC,CSARSQSNYGYTF
.,.,TRBJ2-2,TRBV11-1,TGTGCCAGCAGCTTCGGGAGCGGGGAGCTGTTTTTT,CASSFGSGELFF
TRBD1,.,TRBJ1-1,TRBV24-1,TGTGCCACCAGTGATCCCTGGACAGGGTCAGCTTTCTTT,CATSDPWTGSAFF
TRBD1,few,TRBJ1-2,TRBV20-1,TGCAGTGCTACACAACAGGGGCTAGGCGGCTACACCTTC,CSATQQGLGGYTF
TRBD1,few,TRBJ2-3,TRBV5-1,TGCGCCAGCAGCTTGGCCCCGGACAGGGTTGGCACAGATACGCAGTATTTT,CASSLAPDRVGTDTQYF
.,.,TRBJ1-5,TRBV7-9,TGTGCCAGCAGCATTTCGAATAGCAATCAGCCCCAGCATTTT,CASSISNSNQPQHF
.,few,TRBJ2-7,TRBV20-1,TGCAGTGCTATCGAGCAGAAGTTCTACGAGCAGTACTTC,CSAIEQKFYEQYF
.,few,TRBJ1-5,TRBV12-3/TRBV12-4,TGTGCCAGCAGTTTGTGGGCTACGGGTAATCAGCCCCAGCATTTT,CASSLWATGNQPQHF
TRBD1,many,TRBJ2-5,TRBV7-2,TGTGCCAGCAGCTCGACAGGGGGATTGGAGACCCAGTACTTC,CASSSTGGLETQYF
.,few,TRBJ2-1,TRBV5-6,TGTGCCAGCAGCATCCAAGGGCCCTTGTGGAATGAGCAGTTCTTC,CASSIQGPLWNEQFF
.,.,TRBJ1-5,TRBV7-9,TGTGCCAGCAGCTCGAGTATTTGGGGGGACTCCAATCAGCCCCAGCATTTT,CASSSSIWGDSNQPQHF
.,.,TRBJ2-5,TRBV20-1,TGCAGTGCCCCGGGCTGGAGTGGGCAAGAGACCCAGTACTTC,CSAPGWSGQETQYF
.,.,TRBJ1-2,TRBV7-6,TGTGCCAGCAGCCCTAGTCCGGGCGGAGGCTACACCTTC,CASSPSPGGGYTF
TRBD1,.,TRBJ1-1,TRBV27,TGTGCCAGCAGTCCAGACAGGGGCAGGGACACTGAAGCTTTCTTT,CASSPDRGRDTEAFF
.,.,TRBJ1-1,TRBV5-1,TGCGCCAGCAGCTCGCAAACACCCATGAACACTGAAGCTTTCTTT,CASSSQTPMNTEAFF
.,many,TRBJ1-6,TRBV12-3/TRBV12-4,TGTGCCAGCAGCTCCCAGGGTTCCGTGAATTCACCCCTCCACTTT,CASSSQGSVNSPLHF
.,many,TRBJ2-5,TRBV7-9,TGTGCCAGCAGCTTACGGGGAGCAGAGACCCAGTACTTC,CASSLRGAETQYF
TRBD1,.,TRBJ1-1,TRBV7-2,TGTGCCAGCAGCCCGTGGACAGGGGGGAACACTGAAGCTTTCTTT,CASSPWTGGNTEAFF
.,.,TRBJ2-3,TRBV7-2,TGTGCCAGCAGCTCGACGGTAGATACGCAGTATTTT,CASSSTVDTQYF
.,few,TRBJ1-4,TRBV5-1,TGCGCCAGCAGTTCCGGGAACGGACGGGAAAAACTGTTTTTT,CASSSGNGREKLFF
.,.,TRBJ1-4,TRBV7-2,TGTGCCAGCAGCTTAGGTGGGGAGGGTCGAAAACTGTTTTTT,CASSLGGEGRKLFF
.,few,TRBJ2-3,TRBV9,TGTGCCAGCAGCTCCGAGGGAGATACGCAGTATTTT,CASSSEGDTQYF
TRBD1,few,TRBJ1-4,TRBV7-6,TGTGCCAGCAGCCTACGACCAGGGGGGATGAATGAAAAACTGTTTTTT,CASSLRPGGMNEKLFF
TRBD1,.,TRBJ2-4,TRBV10-1,TGCGCCAGCAGTTGCGGACAGGGCCCACGGAACATTCAGTACTTC,CASSCGQGPRNIQYF
TRBD1,few,TRBJ1-6,TRBV9,TGTGCCAGCAGCGTAGGATCGACAGGGGCAGCCCTCCACTTT,CASSVGSTGAALHF
.,few,TRBJ1-1,TRBV2,TGTGCCAGCAGAACAGAATTGAACACTGAAGCTTTCTTT,CASRTELNTEAFF
.,.,TRBJ1-1,TRBV6-5,TGTGCCAGCAGTTACTCGAGCTCGGGACAACCTTTAACTGAAGCTTTCTTT,CASSYSSSGQPLTEAFF
.,.,TRBJ2-7,TRBV10-3,TGTGCCATCAGTGATAAGGATCCGGGCTACGAGCAGTACTTC,CAISDKDPGYEQYF
.,once,TRBJ2-5,TRBV29-1,TGCAGTTCCACAGGTCCGTCAGAGACCCAGTACTTC,CSSTGPSETQYF
TRBD1,.,TRBJ1-1,TRBV27,TGTGCCAGCAGTTTTCCGGGACAGGTCACTGAAGCTTTCTTT,CASSFPGQVTEAFF
.,.,TRBJ2-7,TRBV4-1,TGCGCCAGCAGCCAAGATCCCCAGGGATTAGGTTTGTACGAGCAGTACTTC,CASSQDPQGLGLYEQYF
.,.,TRBJ1-2,TRBV10-3,TGTGCCATCAAGCGAGAGGGGACGGACGGCTACACCTTC,CAIKREGTDGYTF
.,.,TRBJ1-1,TRBV5-1,TGCGCCAGCAGCTTGTTGGCAGGGTCGAACACTGAAGCTTTCTTT,CASSLLAGSNTEAFF
TRBD2,many,TRBJ2-1,TRBV7-2,TGTGCCAGCAGCTTAGGACTAGCGGGGGGCTACAATGAGCAGTTCTTC,CASSLGLAGGYNEQFF
.,few,TRBJ2-3,TRBV29-1,TGCAGCTTTTGGACGAGGACCACGCAGTATTTT,CSFWTRTTQYF
.,many,TRBJ2-3,TRBV2,TGTGCCACCTCAGAGCCCTTCACAGATACGCAGTATTTT,CATSEPFTDTQYF
TRBD1,few,TRBJ2-7,TRBV6-1,TGTGCCAGCTTGACGACAGGGGCTACCTACGAGCAGTACTTC,CASLTTGATYEQYF
.,once,TRBJ2-2,TRBV9,TGTGCCAGCAGCGGCCGGAGGTTTAACACCGGGGAGCTGTTTTTT,CASSGRRFNTGELFF
.,many,TRBJ2-7,TRBV6-5,TGTGCCAGCAGTCGATCTCGACCGACCGCCTACGAGCAGTACTTC,CASSRSRPTAYEQYF
.,.,TRBJ2-7,TRBV7-6,TGTGCCAGCAGCTCACGCGGTGAGTCCTACGAGCAGTACTTC,CASSSRGESYEQYF
TRBD1,.,TRBJ2-2,TRBV6-5,TGTGCCAGCAGAAGACAGGGGGAGGGGACCGGGGAGCTGTTTTTT,CASRRQGEGTGELFF
.,.,TRBJ2-7,TRBV18,TGTGCCAGCTCATCACCGGAAAACGAGCAGTACTTC,CASSSPENEQYF
.,few,TRBJ1-1,TRBV29-1,TGCAGCGTTGGTGCGGACACTGAAGCTTTCTTT,CSVGADTEAFF